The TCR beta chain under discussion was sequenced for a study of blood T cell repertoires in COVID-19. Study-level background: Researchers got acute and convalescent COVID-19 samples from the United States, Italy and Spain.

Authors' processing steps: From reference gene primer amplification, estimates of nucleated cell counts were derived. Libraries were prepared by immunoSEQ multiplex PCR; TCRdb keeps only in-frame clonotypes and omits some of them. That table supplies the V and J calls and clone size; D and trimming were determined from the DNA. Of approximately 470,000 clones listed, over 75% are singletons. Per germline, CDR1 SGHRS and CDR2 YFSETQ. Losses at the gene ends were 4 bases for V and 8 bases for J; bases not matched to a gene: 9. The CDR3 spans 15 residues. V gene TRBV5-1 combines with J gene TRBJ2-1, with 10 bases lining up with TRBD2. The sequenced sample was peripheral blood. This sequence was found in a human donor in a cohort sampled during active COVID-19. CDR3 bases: TGCGCCAGCAGCATAACTAGCGGGAACCCCCATGAGCAGTTCTTC. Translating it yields CASSITSGNPHEQFF.